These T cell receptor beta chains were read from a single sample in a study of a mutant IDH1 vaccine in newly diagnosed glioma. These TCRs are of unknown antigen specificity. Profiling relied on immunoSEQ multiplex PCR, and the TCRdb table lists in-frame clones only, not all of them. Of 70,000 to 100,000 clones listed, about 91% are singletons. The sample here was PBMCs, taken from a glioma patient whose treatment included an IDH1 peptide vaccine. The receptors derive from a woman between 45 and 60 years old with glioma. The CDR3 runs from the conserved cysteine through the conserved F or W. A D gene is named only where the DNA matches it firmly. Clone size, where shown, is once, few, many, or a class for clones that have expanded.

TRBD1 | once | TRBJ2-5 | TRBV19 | CASSRDREETQYF | TGTGCCAGTAGTAGGGACAGGGAAGAGACCCAGTACTTC
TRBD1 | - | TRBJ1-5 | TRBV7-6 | CASSLAPRTGEKGGNQPQHF | TGTGCCAGCAGCTTAGCCCCTCGGACAGGGGAAAAGGGAGGCAATCAGCCCCAGCATTTT
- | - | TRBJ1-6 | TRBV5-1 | CASSLQPTGDSPLHF | TGCGCCAGCAGCTTGCAGCCAACCGGGGATTCACCCCTCCACTTT
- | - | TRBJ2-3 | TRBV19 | CASSPRDTDTQYF | TGTGCCAGTAGTCCCCGGGACACAGATACGCAGTATTTT
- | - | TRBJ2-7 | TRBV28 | CASSRPGVTYEQYF | TGTGCCAGCAGTCGGCCAGGCGTTACCTACGAGCAGTACTTC
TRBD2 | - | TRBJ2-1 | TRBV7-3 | CASSQRGTSDYNEQFF | TGTGCCAGCAGCCAAAGGGGGACTAGCGATTACAATGAGCAGTTCTTC
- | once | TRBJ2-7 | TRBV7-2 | CASSLVGRTYEQYF | TGTGCCAGCAGCTTAGTAGGCAGAACCTACGAGCAGTACTTC
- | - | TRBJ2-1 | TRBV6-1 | CASSGKRGFYNEQFF | TGTGCCAGCAGTGGGAAACGGGGCTTCTACAATGAGCAGTTCTTC
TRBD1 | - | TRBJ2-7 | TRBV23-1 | CASSQSGTGATLSEQYF | TGCGCCAGCAGTCAATCCGGGACAGGGGCCACTCTCTCCGAGCAGTACTTC
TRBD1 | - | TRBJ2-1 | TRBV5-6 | CASSLETGKSSNEQFF | TGTGCCAGCAGCTTGGAGACAGGGAAGTCCAGCAATGAGCAGTTCTTC
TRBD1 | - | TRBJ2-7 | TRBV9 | CASSPQGTGPGGQYF | TGTGCCAGCAGCCCCCAAGGGACAGGGCCCGGCGGGCAGTACTTC
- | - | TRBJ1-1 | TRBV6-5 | CASSYGGAAEAFF | TGTGCCAGCAGTTACGGGGGCGCGGCTGAAGCTTTCTTT
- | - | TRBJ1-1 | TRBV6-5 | CASSERGNTEAFF | TGTGCCAGCAGTGAAAGGGGGAACACTGAAGCTTTCTTT
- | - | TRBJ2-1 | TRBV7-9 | CASSPGAGPYNEQFF | TGTGCCAGCAGCCCCGGGGCAGGGCCATACAATGAGCAGTTCTTC
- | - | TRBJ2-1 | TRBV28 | CASGMWANEQFF | TGTGCCAGCGGGATGTGGGCCAATGAGCAGTTCTTC
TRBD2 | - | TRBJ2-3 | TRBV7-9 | CASSPGLAELSTDTQYF | TGTGCCAGCAGCCCGGGACTAGCGGAACTGAGCACAGATACGCAGTATTTT
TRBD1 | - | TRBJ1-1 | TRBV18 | CASSLTGVDTEAFF | TGTGCCAGCTCTCTCACAGGGGTTGACACTGAAGCTTTCTTT
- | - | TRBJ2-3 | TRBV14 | CASSQVSYDTQYF | TGTGCCAGCAGCCAAGTGTCTTACGATACGCAGTATTTT
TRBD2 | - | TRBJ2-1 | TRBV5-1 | CASSLEASGRNEQFF | TGCGCCAGCAGCTTGGAGGCTAGCGGGCGGAATGAGCAGTTCTTC
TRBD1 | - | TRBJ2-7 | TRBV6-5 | CASSYSPTGSVQYF | TGTGCCAGCAGTTACTCCCCGACAGGGTCGGTGCAGTACTTC
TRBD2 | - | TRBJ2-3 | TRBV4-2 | CASSQDAASGRGDTQYF | TGTGCCAGCAGCCAAGATGCAGCTAGCGGGAGGGGAGATACGCAGTATTTT
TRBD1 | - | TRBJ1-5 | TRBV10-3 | CAISESKGTGRNQPQHF | TGTGCCATCAGTGAGTCGAAAGGGACAGGGAGGAATCAGCCCCAGCATTTT
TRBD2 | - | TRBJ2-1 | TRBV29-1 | CSVGTSGSYNEQFF | TGCAGCGTTGGGACTAGCGGGAGTTACAATGAGCAGTTCTTC
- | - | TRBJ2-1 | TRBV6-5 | CASSYSFGGKGEQFF | TGTGCCAGCAGTTACTCGTTCGGCGGGAAGGGTGAGCAGTTCTTC
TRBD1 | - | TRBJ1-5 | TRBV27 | CASSLTGWQPQHF | TGTGCCAGCAGTTTGACAGGGTGGCAGCCCCAGCATTTT
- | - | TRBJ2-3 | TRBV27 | CASSLFPGTRTDTQYF | TGTGCCAGCAGTTTATTCCCAGGGACGAGGACAGATACGCAGTATTTT
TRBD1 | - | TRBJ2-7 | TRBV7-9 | CASSPTGDPSYEQYF | TGTGCCAGCAGCCCAACAGGGGACCCCTCCTACGAGCAGTACTTC
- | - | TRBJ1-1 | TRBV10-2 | CASSLQGNTEAFF | TGCGCCAGCAGTTTACAGGGGAACACTGAAGCTTTCTTT
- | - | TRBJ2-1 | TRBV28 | CASSLDGHNEQFF | TGTGCCAGCAGTCTAGATGGACACAATGAGCAGTTCTTC
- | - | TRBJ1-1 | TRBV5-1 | CASSLAGPNTEAFF | TGCGCCAGCAGCTTGGCGGGACCCAACACTGAAGCTTTCTTT
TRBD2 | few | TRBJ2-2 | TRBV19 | CASSSWGLAGPNTGELFF | TGTGCCAGTAGTTCGTGGGGACTAGCGGGACCGAACACCGGGGAGCTGTTTTTT
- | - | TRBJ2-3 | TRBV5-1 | CASSAGTVADTDTQYF | TGCGCCAGCAGCGCCGGGACGGTAGCGGACACAGATACGCAGTATTTT
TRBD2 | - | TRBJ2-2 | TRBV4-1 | CASSRGGRARTGELFF | TGCGCCAGCAGCCGCGGGGGGCGAGCGCGCACCGGGGAGCTGTTTTTT
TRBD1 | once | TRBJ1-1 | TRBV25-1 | CASSDRGRPQNTEAFF | TGTGCCAGCAGTGACAGGGGGCGCCCCCAAAACACTGAAGCTTTCTTT
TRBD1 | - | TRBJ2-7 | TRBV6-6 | CASRHPPGQGSYEQYF | TGTGCCAGCAGGCACCCACCGGGACAGGGGTCCTACGAGCAGTACTTC
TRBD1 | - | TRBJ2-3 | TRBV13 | CASSMDRRPHLEQYF | TGTGCCAGCAGCATGGACAGGAGGCCCCATTTGGAGCAGTATTTT
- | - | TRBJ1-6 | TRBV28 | CASRAVNSPLHF | TGTGCCAGCAGGGCGGTTAATTCACCCCTCCACTTT
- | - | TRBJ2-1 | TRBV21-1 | CASSGHRDRPGEQFF | TGTGCCAGCAGCGGGCACCGGGACCGCCCCGGAGAGCAGTTCTTC
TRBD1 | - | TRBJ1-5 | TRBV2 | CASTYIPSTGEQHF | TGTGCCAGCACTTATATTCCCTCGACAGGGGAGCAGCATTTT
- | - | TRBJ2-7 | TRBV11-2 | CASSLLVAASSYEQYF | TGTGCCAGCAGCTTACTAGTAGCGGCCAGCTCCTACGAGCAGTACTTC
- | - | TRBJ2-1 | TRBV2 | CASTYNEQFF | TGTGCCAGCACCTACAATGAGCAGTTCTTC
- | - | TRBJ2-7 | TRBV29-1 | CSVGGRDEQYF | TGCAGCGTTGGGGGGCGAGACGAGCAGTACTTC
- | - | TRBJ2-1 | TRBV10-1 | CASSEASRHEQFF | TGCGCCAGCAGTGAAGCTAGTCGCCATGAGCAGTTCTTC
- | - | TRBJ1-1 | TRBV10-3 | CAIRDGRNTEAFF | TGTGCCATCAGGGACGGAAGGAACACTGAAGCTTTCTTT
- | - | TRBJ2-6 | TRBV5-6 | CASSLKGAGANVLTF | TGTGCCAGCAGCTTGAAGGGGGCTGGGGCCAACGTCCTGACTTTC
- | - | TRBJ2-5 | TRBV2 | CASSELRGGQETQYF | TGTGCCAGCAGTGAGTTGAGGGGGGGTCAAGAGACCCAGTACTTC
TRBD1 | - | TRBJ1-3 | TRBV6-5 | CASSYRQGNTIYF | TGTGCCAGCAGTTACCGACAGGGGAACACCATATATTTT
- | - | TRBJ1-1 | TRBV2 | CASSEDRAMNTEAFF | TGTGCCAGCAGTGAAGACAGGGCTATGAACACTGAAGCTTTCTTT
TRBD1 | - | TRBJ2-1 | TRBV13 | CASSYAGTGRYNEQFF | TGTGCCAGCAGTTACGCCGGGACAGGGAGATACAATGAGCAGTTCTTC
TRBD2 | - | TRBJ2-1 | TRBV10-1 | CASSESRLAGGPPPNEQFF | TGCGCCAGCAGTGAGTCGAGACTAGCGGGAGGGCCGCCCCCCAATGAGCAGTTCTTC
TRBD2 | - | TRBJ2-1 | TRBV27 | CASSLAGSVSEQFF | TGTGCCAGCAGTCTAGCGGGAAGTGTCAGTGAGCAGTTCTTC